This TCR beta chain was captured by sequencing in a study of identical twins. General study findings and limits: Compared with unrelated sharing, twin-shared out-of-frame alpha sequences had more low-probability sequences. Weaker excess twin sharing was observed in beta out-of-frame sequences. Fewer insertions were carried by abundant cord blood beta clonotypes, but none was seen in memory repertoires.

From germline, CDR1 is KGHDR and CDR2 SFDVKD. Deletions cut 6 bases from V and 8 bases from J, with 7 bases between. The CDR3 loop spans 11 amino acids. The authors used template switching to add a universal primer site and gave cDNA unique molecular identifiers. TCRdb ran MiXCR on the 5' RACE reads and lists one entry per CDR3 protein. The sample yields 1.5 million or so distinct CDR3 sequences, more than 30% seen once. This clonotype has just a few counts. Its antigen remains unidentified. The chain links TRBV24-1 to TRBJ2-1; D unclear. This TCR came from a newborn girl in good health. The sequencing input was cord blood. In DNA form, the CDR3 reads TGTGCCACCAGTCGCCGGGATGAGCAGTTCTTC. The encoded protein is CATSRRDEQFF.